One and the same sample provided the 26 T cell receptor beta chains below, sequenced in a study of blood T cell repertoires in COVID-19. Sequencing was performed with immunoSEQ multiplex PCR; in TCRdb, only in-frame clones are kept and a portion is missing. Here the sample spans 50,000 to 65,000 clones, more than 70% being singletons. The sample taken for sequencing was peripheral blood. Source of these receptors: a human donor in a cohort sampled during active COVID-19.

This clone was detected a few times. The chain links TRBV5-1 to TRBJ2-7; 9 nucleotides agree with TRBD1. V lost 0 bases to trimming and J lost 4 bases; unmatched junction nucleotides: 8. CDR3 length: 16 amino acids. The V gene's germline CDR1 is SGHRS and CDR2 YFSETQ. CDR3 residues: CASSLASGGQGYEQYF. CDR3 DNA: TGCGCCAGCAGCTTGGCCTCAGGAGGACAGGGGTACGAGCAGTACTTC.

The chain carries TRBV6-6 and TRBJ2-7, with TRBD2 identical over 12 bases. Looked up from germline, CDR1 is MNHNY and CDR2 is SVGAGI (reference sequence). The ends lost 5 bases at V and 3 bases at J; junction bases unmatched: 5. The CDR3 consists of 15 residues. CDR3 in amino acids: CASSVRLAGDYEQYF. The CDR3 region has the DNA TGTGCCAGCAGTGTCAGACTAGCGGGGGACTACGAGCAGTACTTC.

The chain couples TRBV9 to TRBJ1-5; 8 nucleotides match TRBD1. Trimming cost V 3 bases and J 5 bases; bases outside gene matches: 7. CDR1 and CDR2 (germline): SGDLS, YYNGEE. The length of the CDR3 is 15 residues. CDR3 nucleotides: TGTGCCAGCAGCGCCCGGGACAGGCCCCATCAGCCCCAGCATTTT. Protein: CASSARDRPHQPQHF. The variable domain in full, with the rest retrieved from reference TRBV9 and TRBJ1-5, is DSGVTQTPKHLITATGQRVTLRCSPRSGDLSVYWYQQSLDQGLQFLIQYYNGEERAKGNILERFSAQQFPDLHSELNLSSLELGDSALYFCASSARDRPHQPQHFGDGTRLSIL.

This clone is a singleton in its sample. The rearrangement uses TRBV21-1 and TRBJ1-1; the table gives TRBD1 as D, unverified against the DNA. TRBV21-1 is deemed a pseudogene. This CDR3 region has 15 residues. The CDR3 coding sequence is TGTGCCAGCAGCCGGGACAGGGGACTGAACACTGAAGCTTTCTTT. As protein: CASSRDRGLNTEAFF.

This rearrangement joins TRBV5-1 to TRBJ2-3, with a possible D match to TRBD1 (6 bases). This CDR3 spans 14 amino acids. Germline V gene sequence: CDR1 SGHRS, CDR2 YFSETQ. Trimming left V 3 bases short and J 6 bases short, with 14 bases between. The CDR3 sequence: CASSSTGAADTQYF. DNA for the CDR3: TGCGCCAGCAGCTCGACAGGCGCAGCGGATACGCAGTATTTT.

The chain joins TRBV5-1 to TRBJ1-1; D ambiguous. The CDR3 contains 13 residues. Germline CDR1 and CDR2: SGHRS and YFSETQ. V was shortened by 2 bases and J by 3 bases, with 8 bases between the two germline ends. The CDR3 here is CASSFELYTEAFF. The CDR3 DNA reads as TGCGCCAGCAGCTTCGAGTTGTACACTGAAGCTTTCTTT.

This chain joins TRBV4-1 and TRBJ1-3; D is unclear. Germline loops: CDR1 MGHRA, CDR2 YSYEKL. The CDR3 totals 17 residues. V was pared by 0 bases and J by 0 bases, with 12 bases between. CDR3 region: CASSQEGGQTSGNTIYF. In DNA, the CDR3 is TGCGCCAGCAGCCAAGAAGGAGGTCAGACCTCTGGAAACACCATATATTTT.

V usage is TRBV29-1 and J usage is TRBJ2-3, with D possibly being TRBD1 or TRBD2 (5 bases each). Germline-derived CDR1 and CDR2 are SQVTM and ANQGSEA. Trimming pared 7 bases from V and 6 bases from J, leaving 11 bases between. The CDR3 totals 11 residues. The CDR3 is CSAGRRDTQYF. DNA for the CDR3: TGCAGCGCAGGGAGACGGGATACGCAGTATTTT.

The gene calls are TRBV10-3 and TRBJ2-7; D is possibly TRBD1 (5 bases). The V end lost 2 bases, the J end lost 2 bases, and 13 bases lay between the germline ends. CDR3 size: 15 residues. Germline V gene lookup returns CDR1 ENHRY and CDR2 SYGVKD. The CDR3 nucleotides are TGTGCCATCAGTGAGGGAACAGGAATAACCTACGAGCAGTACTTC. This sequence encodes CAISEGTGITYEQYF.

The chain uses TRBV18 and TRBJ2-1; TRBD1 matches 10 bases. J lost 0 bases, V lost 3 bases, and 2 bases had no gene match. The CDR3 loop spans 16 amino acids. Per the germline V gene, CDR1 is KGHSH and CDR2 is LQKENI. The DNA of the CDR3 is TGTGCCAGCTCACCTAGGACAGGGGGCTCCTACAATGAGCAGTTCTTC. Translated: CASSPRTGGSYNEQFF.

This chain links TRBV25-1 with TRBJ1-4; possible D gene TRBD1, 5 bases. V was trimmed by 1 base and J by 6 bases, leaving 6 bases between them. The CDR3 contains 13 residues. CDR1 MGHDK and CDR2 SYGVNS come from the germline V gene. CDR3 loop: CASSEWGDEKLFF. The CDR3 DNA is TGTGCCAGCAGTGAATGGGGGGATGAAAAACTGTTTTTT.

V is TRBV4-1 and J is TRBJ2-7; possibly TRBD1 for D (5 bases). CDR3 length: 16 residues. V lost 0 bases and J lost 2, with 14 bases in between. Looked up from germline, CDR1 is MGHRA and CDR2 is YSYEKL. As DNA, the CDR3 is TGCGCCAGCAGCCAAGATCTCGGTGGGGCCCCCTACGAGCAGTACTTC. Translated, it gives CASSQDLGGAPYEQYF.

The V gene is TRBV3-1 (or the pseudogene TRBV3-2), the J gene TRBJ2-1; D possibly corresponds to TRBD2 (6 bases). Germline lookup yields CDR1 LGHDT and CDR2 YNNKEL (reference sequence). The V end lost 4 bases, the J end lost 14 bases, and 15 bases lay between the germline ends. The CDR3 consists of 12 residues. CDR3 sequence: CASSLRRGGKFF. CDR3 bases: TGTGCCAGCAGCCTTCGCCGGGGCGGGAAGTTCTTC.

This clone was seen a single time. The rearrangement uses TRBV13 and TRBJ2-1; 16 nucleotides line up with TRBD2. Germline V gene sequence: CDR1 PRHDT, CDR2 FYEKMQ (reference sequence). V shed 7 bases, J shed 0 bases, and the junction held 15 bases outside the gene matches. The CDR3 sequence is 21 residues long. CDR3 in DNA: TGTGCCAGCACCCGACTTCCGCGGGGACTAGCGGGGGGGAGCTCCTACAATGAGCAGTTCTTC. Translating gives CASTRLPRGLAGGSSYNEQFF.

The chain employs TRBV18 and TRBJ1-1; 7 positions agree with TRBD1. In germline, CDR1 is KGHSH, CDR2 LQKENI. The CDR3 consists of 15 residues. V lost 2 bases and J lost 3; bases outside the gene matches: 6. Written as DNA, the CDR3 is TGTGCCAGCTCACCATTCGGCAGGGGGGACACTGAAGCTTTCTTT. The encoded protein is CASSPFGRGDTEAFF.

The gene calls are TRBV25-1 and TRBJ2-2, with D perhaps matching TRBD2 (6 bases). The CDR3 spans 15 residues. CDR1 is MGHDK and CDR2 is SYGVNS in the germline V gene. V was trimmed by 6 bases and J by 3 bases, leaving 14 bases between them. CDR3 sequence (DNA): TGTGCCAGCAGCGTCCAGGGAGGTGACACCGGGGAGCTGTTTTTT. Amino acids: CASSVQGGDTGELFF.

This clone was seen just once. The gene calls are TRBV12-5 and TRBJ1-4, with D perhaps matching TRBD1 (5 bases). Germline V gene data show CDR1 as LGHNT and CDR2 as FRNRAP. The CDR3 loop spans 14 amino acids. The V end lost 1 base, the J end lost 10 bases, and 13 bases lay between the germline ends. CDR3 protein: CASGLGQTRGKLFF. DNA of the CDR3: TGTGCTAGTGGTTTGGGACAGACGCGCGGAAAACTGTTTTTT.

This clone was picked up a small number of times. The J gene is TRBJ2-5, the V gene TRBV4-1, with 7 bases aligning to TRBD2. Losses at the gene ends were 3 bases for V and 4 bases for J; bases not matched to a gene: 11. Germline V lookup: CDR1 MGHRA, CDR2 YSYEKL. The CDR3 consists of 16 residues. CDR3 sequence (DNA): TGCGCCAGCAGCCAGGGAGGGAGGGCCGAGGGAGAGACCCAGTACTTC. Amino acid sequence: CASSQGGRAEGETQYF.

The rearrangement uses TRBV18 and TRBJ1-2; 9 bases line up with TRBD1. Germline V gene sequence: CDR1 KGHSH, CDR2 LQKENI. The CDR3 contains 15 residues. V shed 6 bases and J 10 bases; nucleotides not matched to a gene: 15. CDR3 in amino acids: CASSAAGTGPLDYTF. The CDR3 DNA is TGTGCCAGCTCCGCCGCCGGGACAGGGCCTTTAGACTACACCTTC.

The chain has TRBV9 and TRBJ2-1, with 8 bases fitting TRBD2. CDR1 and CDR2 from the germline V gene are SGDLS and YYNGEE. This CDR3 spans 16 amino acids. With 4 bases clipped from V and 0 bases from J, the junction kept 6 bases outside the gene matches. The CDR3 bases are TGTGCCAGCAGCCCCCGGCGGGAGGTCTCCTACAATGAGCAGTTCTTC. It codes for CASSPRREVSYNEQFF.

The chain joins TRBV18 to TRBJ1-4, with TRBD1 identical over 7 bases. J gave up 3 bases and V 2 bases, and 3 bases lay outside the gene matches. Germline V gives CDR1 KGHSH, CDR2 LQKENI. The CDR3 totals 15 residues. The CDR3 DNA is TGTGCCAGCTCACCAGAGGGGGCGCCTAATGAAAAACTGTTTTTT. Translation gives CASSPEGAPNEKLFF. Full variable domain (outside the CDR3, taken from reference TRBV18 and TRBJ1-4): NAGVMQNPRHLVRRRGQEARLRCSPMKGHSHVYWYRQLPEEGLKFMVYLQKENIIDESGMPKERFSAEFPKEGPSILRIQQVVRGDSAAYFCASSPEGAPNEKLFFGSGTQLSVL.

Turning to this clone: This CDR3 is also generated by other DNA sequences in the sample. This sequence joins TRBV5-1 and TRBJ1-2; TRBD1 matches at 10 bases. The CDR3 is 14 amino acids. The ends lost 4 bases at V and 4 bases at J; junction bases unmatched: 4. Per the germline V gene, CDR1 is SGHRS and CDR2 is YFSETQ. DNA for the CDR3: TGCGCCAGCAGCCCCGGACAGGGGGGCTATGGCTACACCTTC. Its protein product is CASSPGQGGYGYTF.

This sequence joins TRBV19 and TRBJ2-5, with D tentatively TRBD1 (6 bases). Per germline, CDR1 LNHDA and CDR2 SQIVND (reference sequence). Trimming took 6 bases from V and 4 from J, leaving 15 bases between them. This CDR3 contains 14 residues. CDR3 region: CASRVTLGGETQYF. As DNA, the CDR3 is TGTGCCAGTAGGGTGACGTTAGGGGGAGAGACCCAGTACTTC.

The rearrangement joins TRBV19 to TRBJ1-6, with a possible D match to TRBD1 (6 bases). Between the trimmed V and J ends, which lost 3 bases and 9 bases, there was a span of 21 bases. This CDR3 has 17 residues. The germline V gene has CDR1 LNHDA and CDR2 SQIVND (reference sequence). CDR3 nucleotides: TGTGCCAGTAGTATCTTGAGTAGGAGACAGGAGTTTTCACCCCTCCACTTT. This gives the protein CASSILSRRQEFSPLHF.

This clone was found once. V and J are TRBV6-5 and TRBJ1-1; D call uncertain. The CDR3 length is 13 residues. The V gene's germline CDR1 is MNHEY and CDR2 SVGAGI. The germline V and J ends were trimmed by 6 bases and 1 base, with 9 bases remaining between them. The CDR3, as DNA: TGTGCCAGCAGACCCGACAAGAACACTGAAGCTTTCTTT. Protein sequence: CASRPDKNTEAFF.

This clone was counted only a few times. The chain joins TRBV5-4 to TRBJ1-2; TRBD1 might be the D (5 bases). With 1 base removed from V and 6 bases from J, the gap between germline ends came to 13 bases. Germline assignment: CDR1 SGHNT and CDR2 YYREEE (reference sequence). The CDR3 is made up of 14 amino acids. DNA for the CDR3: TGTGCCAGCAGCTTGTCCGGGGGTTTGGATGGCTACACCTTC. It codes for CASSLSGGLDGYTF.